This T cell receptor beta chain is from a study of blood T cell repertoires in COVID-19. Study-level information: The samples span acute and convalescent COVID-19 from the United States, Italy and Spain. T cells, B-cell-depleted T cells, or PBMCs provided the cDNA or gDNA that served as material.

In the source study's methods: Estimated nucleated cell counts came from reference gene primer amplification. The table came from immunoSEQ multiplex PCR; TCRdb's copy has only in-frame clones and leaves some out. Clonal size and the V and J genes are those of that table, whereas D and trimming came from the DNA. This sample has 40,000 or so clones, with 75% to 90% found just once. This TCR derives from a man aged 45 to 65 with active COVID-19. Sequenced material: peripheral blood.

The CDR3 nucleotides read TGTGCCACCAGTGAAGGAGGGCGGCCCCAGCATTTT. This codes for CATSEGGRPQHF. The rearrangement links TRBV24-1 to TRBJ1-5; no firm D call. V was cut by 4 bases and J by 9 bases, with 9 bases left in between. This CDR3 region has 12 residues. Per the germline V gene, CDR1 is KGHDR and CDR2 is SFDVKD.